The next 7 T cell receptor beta chains were all read from a single sample in a study of blood T cell repertoires in COVID-19. Using immunoSEQ multiplex PCR, the repertoire was profiled, and TCRdb retains in-frame clones only, with some absent. The sample includes 90,000 to 100,000 clones, around 76% seen only once; the top ten take under 20%. Sequencing was performed on peripheral blood. Source of these receptors: a man of 80 years or more with acute or convalescent COVID-19.

This chain joins TRBV11-2 and TRBJ2-7; maybe TRBD1 (6 bases). Germline CDR1 is SGHAT and CDR2 is FQNNGV. The CDR3 runs to 12 residues. V shed 5 bases and J shed 5 bases, with 10 bases lying between them. CDR3 amino acids: CASSRQENEQYF. The CDR3 nucleotides are TGTGCCAGCAGCCGACAGGAGAACGAGCAGTACTTC.

This sequence joins TRBV6-6 and TRBJ1-2; 9 bases map to TRBD1. V lost 6 bases, J lost 0 bases, and 2 bases stayed unmatched. Germline V gives CDR1 MNHNY, CDR2 SVGAGI (reference sequence). The CDR3 extends over 14 amino acids. CDR3 nucleotide sequence: TGTGCCAGCAGAACAGGGGGCGCTAACTATGGCTACACCTTC. Amino acids: CASRTGGANYGYTF.

This rearrangement joins TRBV3-1 (or the pseudogene TRBV3-2) to TRBJ2-7; 11 nucleotides align to TRBD1. Germline loops: CDR1 LGHDT, CDR2 YNNKEL (reference sequence). The CDR3 has 17 residues. The V segment lost 5 bases and the J segment 2 bases; nucleotides outside the gene matches: 11. In DNA, the CDR3 is TGTGCCAGCAGCAAGAGTCCGCGGGACAGGGGGGCCTACGAGCAGTACTTC. Translating it yields CASSKSPRDRGAYEQYF.

This sequence joins TRBV6-1 and TRBJ1-6; D perhaps matches TRBD1 (5 bases). The CDR3 totals 17 residues. The germline V gene has CDR1 MNHNS and CDR2 SASEGT. V lost 1 base and J 0 bases, leaving 10 bases between the germline ends. The CDR3 DNA follows: TGTGCCAGCAGTGAAGTTACAGGCAGCTCCTATAATTCACCCCTCCACTTT. It specifies CASSEVTGSSYNSPLHF.

The CDR3 sequence is CASSFYGQGGPNEKLFF. CDR3 bases: TGTGCCAGCAGCTTTTATGGGCAGGGAGGGCCTAATGAAAAACTGTTTTTT. This chain links TRBV7-9 with TRBJ1-4, with D maybe TRBD1 (5 bases). V was clipped by 3 bases and J by 3 bases, with 17 bases between them. CDR1 and CDR2 from the germline V gene are SEHNR and FQNEAQ (reference sequence). The CDR3 has 17 amino acids.

The chain uses TRBV19 and TRBJ2-5; perhaps TRBD1 as D (5 bases). Trimming took 5 bases from V and 4 from J, leaving 11 bases between them. Germline CDR1 is LNHDA and CDR2 is SQIVND (reference sequence). This CDR3 is 13 amino acids long. CDR3 coding DNA: TGTGCCAGTAGTTCCGAAAGGGGAGAGACCCAGTACTTC. Translating it yields CASSSERGETQYF.

The chain is built from TRBV11-2 and TRBJ2-1; 15 nucleotides line up with TRBD2. J was trimmed by 5 bases and V by 5 bases; bases with no gene match: 7. The length of the CDR3 is 17 residues. CDR1 and CDR2 (germline): SGHAT, FQNNGV. The CDR3 sequence is CASSPGLAGGMNNEQFF. CDR3 nucleotides: TGTGCCAGCAGCCCGGGACTAGCGGGGGGTATGAACAATGAGCAGTTCTTC.